The entry below describes one TCR beta chain. This clonotype was found a few times. The specificity of this receptor is unknown. No qualities accompany the bases; no much larger clone lies one base away. These data belong to a study of T cells after yellow fever vaccination (dated by TCRdb to about 2019). At the level of the whole study: The SMART-Seq v4 Ultra Low Input RNA kit was used to prepare libraries from fractions with low cell numbers. Blood was drawn at multiple timepoints before and after primary and secondary immunization, with bulk PBMC replicates and cell subsets isolated. Two healthy male donors, one aged 18 to 30 and one aged 30 to 40 years, made up the cohort. To follow T-cell clones before and after both primary and booster YFV17D yellow fever vaccination, bulk TCR alpha and beta repertoires underwent longitudinal sequencing.

In light of the paper, this sample's treatment or condition label describes: live attenuated yellow fever vaccine strain. At every blood-draw timepoint, two biological replicates of bulk PBMCs were collected. PBMCs were isolated from peripheral blood using a standard Ficoll-Paque protocol. TriZol was used to extract RNA from bulk PBMCs, from CD4 and CD8 fractions, and from dextramer-positive and dextramer-negative fractions. V ends up 3 bases short and J 4 bases short, with an unmatched junction base count of 14. CDR1 SGHVS and CDR2 FNYEAQ were looked up in the germline V gene. The CDR3 numbers 17 residues from cysteine through phenylalanine. Only the CDR3 DNA stays, 51 bases, in frame from base 1. Broader findings and caveats from the paper: A small fraction of clonotypes showed up in both the CD4 and CD8 compartments, probably as a result of convergent recombination. Compared with the primary T-cell response, the secondary T-cell response was weaker but faster, peaking on day 5 rather than day 15. After the booster, most of the clones that had expanded following primary vaccination were detected again (96% of CD4 and 85% to 90% of CD8), which suggests that memory was broadly maintained. Because abundant contaminating clonotypes from the bulk population could be contained in FACS-sorted repertoires, computational filtering was required. The study included only two donors, which limits how far the findings can be generalized.

TCR cDNA was synthesized by 5'RACE template switching, through which a universal primer site and unique molecular identifiers were introduced. cDNA synthesis was primed from both the TCR alpha and TCR beta constant segments. Libraries were amplified in two PCR steps, with sample barcodes and sequencing adapters added in the second step. Sequencing of the libraries was done on either Illumina HiSeq 2500 (2x100 bp) or NovaSeq (2x150 bp). The paper's data handling went like this. Demultiplexing of reads and collapsing into UMI consensus sequences were performed with MIGEC, and V(D)J alignment was carried out with MiXCR. Using edgeR on replicate PBMC samples, clonotypes were called vaccine-responding if FDR was below 0.01 and the log2 fold change was above 5 up to day 15. Each bulk clonotype received a CD4 or CD8 identity based on whether the sequenced CD4 or CD8 repertoire contained that clonotype at higher abundance. TCRdb itself trimmed the public reads at Q25 with fastp, ran MiXCR and retained productive beta chains. Rows with one shared CDR3 protein collapse into an entry with the most common genes and DNA. In this record, the V and J calls reflect TCRdb's handling and not the investigators' own analysis. The sample has 620,000 or so distinct CDR3 sequences on record, around an eighth of them singletons. About 15% of the sample is held by the ten biggest clonotypes.

The chain is made from TRBV7-6 and TRBJ2-7; TRBD2 matches 8 bases in the middle. The material was PBMCs, obtained on the day of the yellow fever booster vaccination. This clonotype was sampled from a man aged 25-40 years who received the YFV17D yellow fever vaccine. The bases read TGTGCCAGCAGCTTGAGCCCCCCCGGGGGGGATGAATACGAGCAGTACTTC. Its product reads: CASSLSPPGGDEYEQYF.